A single sample gave rise to the 17 T cell receptor beta chains below, sequenced in a study of radiation and T cells in renal cell carcinoma. Sequencing was performed with immunoSEQ multiplex PCR; in TCRdb, only in-frame clones are kept and a portion is missing. The repertoire holds 150,000 or so clones, with approximately 90% as singletons. Indicated time point: baseline pretreatment blood. The sample's treatment: 15 Gy SBRT to primary tumor, nephrectomy 4 weeks later. Sequenced material: blood, taken from a patient whose treatment included radiotherapy and nephrectomy. All receptors derive from a woman between 45 and 60 years old with renal cell carcinoma.

The V gene is TRBV4-2, the J gene TRBJ2-3, with D possibly being TRBD1 or TRBD2 (5 bases each). V was pared by 4 bases and J by 2 bases, with 13 bases between. The CDR3 is 15 amino acids. Germline V gene lookup returns CDR1 LGHNA and CDR2 YNFKEQ. The DNA for the CDR3 is TGTGCCAGCAGCCCCCGGGACCTAAACACAGATACGCAGTATTTT. It is translated as CASSPRDLNTDTQYF.

The gene calls are TRBV9 and TRBJ1-3; TRBD1 agrees at 10 bases. The CDR3 runs to 15 residues. The V segment lost 4 bases and the J segment 4 bases; nucleotides outside the gene matches: 5. Germline V lookup: CDR1 SGDLS, CDR2 YYNGEE. The CDR3 loop reads CASSSGQGDGNTIYF. The CDR3 bases are TGTGCCAGCAGCTCAGGACAGGGGGACGGAAACACCATATATTTT.

The rearrangement links TRBV19 to TRBJ2-5; weak D call: TRBD1 (5 bases). Germline V gene sequence: CDR1 LNHDA, CDR2 SQIVND (reference sequence). The CDR3 runs 13 residues. The V gene lost 6 bases and the J gene lost 4 bases, with 12 bases spanning the gap. CDR3 sequence (DNA): TGTGCCAGTAGATCCCAAGGGGTAGAGACCCAGTACTTC. This codes for CASRSQGVETQYF.

The chain has TRBV19 and TRBJ1-3; 7 bases align to TRBD1. The CDR3 covers 16 residues. Germline V lookup: CDR1 LNHDA, CDR2 SQIVND (reference sequence). The ends lost 2 bases at V and 0 bases at J; junction bases unmatched: 4. The CDR3 region has the DNA TGTGCCAGTAGTATATTCGGGACAGCCTCTGGAAACACCATATATTTT. Translating gives CASSIFGTASGNTIYF.

This chain connects TRBV2 to TRBJ2-1; a weak D match, TRBD1 (6 bases). The CDR3 is 13 amino acids. V shed 8 bases and J shed 6 bases, with 14 bases lying between them. The germline CDR1 and CDR2 sequences are SNHLY and FYNNEI. This CDR3 is CASQQGQPNEQFF. The CDR3 DNA reads as TGTGCCAGCCAACAGGGTCAGCCCAATGAGCAGTTCTTC.

V usage is TRBV7-9 and J usage is TRBJ2-1, with D perhaps given as TRBD1 or TRBD2 (6 bases each). The CDR3 runs 13 residues. From germline, CDR1 is SEHNR and CDR2 FQNEAQ (reference sequence). The germline V and J ends were trimmed by 8 bases and 8 bases, with 16 bases remaining between them. CDR3: CASGLWGADEQFF. The CDR3 nucleotides are TGTGCCAGCGGACTCTGGGGGGCGGATGAGCAGTTCTTC. The whole variable domain, filled in from reference TRBV7-9 and TRBJ2-1, reads DTGVSQNPRHKITKRGQNVTFRCDPISEHNRLYWYRQTLGQGPEFLTYFQNEAQLEKSRLLSDRFSAERPKGSFSTLEIQRTEQGDSAMYLCASGLWGADEQFFGPGTRLTVL.

The chain carries TRBV14 and TRBJ2-1; weak D call: TRBD1 (5 bases). V was shortened by 4 bases and J by 8 bases, with 24 bases between the two germline ends. CDR1 is SGHDN, CDR2 FVKESK, per germline. The CDR3 length is 17 residues. CDR3 region: CASSPKYRVGRGDEQFF. In DNA, the CDR3 is TGTGCCAGCAGCCCCAAGTACCGAGTTGGAAGGGGCGATGAGCAGTTCTTC.

The J gene is TRBJ2-2, the V gene TRBV4-2; TRBD2 agrees at 12 bases. Per the germline V gene, CDR1 is LGHNA and CDR2 is YNFKEQ. With V trimmed by 0 bases and J by 0 bases, 2 bases remained unmatched. The CDR3 sequence is 18 residues long. Here the CDR3 reads CASSQDPSGGANTGELFF. The CDR3, as DNA: TGTGCCAGCAGCCAAGATCCTAGCGGGGGGGCGAACACCGGGGAGCTGTTTTTT.

The V gene is TRBV7-2, the J gene TRBJ1-2; the D is unclear. The CDR3 covers 15 residues. Trimming pared 1 base from V and 0 bases from J, leaving 9 bases between. Germline V gene sequence: CDR1 SGHTA, CDR2 FQGNSA. This CDR3 reads CASSLGPATNYGYTF. The CDR3, as DNA: TGTGCCAGCAGCTTAGGCCCGGCTACTAACTATGGCTACACCTTC.

A single count supports this clone. V is TRBV19 and J is TRBJ2-7, with 9 bases aligning to TRBD1. This CDR3 is 15 amino acids long. V lost 1 base to trimming and J lost 3 bases; unmatched junction nucleotides: 4. Germline-derived CDR1 and CDR2 are LNHDA and SQIVND (reference sequence). The CDR3 loop reads CASSIGGTGNYEQYF. The CDR3, as DNA: TGTGCCAGTAGTATAGGGGGGACAGGGAACTACGAGCAGTACTTC.

This chain joins TRBV29-1 and TRBJ1-1, with D perhaps TRBD1 (5 bases). Deletions cut 4 bases from V and 5 bases from J, with 11 bases between. The germline gives CDR1 SQVTM, CDR2 ANQGSEA. This CDR3 spans 12 amino acids. CDR3 DNA: TGCAGCGTTGGGGGCAGATGGACTGAAGCTTTCTTT. This codes for CSVGGRWTEAFF. Drawing the rest from reference TRBV29-1 and TRBJ1-1, the complete variable domain is SAVISQKPSRDICQRGTSLTIQCQVDSQVTMMFWYRQQPGQSLTLIATANQGSEATYESGFVIDKFPISRPNLTFSTLTVSNMSPEDSSIYLCSVGGRWTEAFFGQGTRLTVV.

The chain links TRBV30 to TRBJ2-7, with D possibly TRBD2 on 5 matching bases. Trimming stripped 5 bases from V and 5 bases from J, with 16 bases between. The germline CDR1 and CDR2 sequences are GTSNPN and SVGIG (reference sequence). This CDR3 region has 13 residues. The CDR3 protein is CAWCLGVGNEQYF. The CDR3 DNA is TGTGCCTGGTGTTTGGGAGTTGGAAACGAGCAGTACTTC.

This chain uses TRBV7-2 with TRBJ2-5, with D tentatively TRBD2 (5 bases). The CDR3 extends over 14 amino acids. V shed 6 bases and J shed 2 bases, with 13 bases lying between them. Germline loops: CDR1 SGHTA, CDR2 FQGNSA. CDR3 amino acids: CASRPQRLQETQYF. The CDR3 DNA is TGTGCCAGCAGACCACAGAGACTACAAGAGACCCAGTACTTC.

This chain links TRBV6-1 with TRBJ2-5, with 11 bases that match TRBD2. The CDR3 is 14 amino acids. Germline V gene data show CDR1 as MNHNS and CDR2 as SASEGT. Trimming at V came to 4 bases and at J to 4 bases, leaving 2 bases not matched to a gene. For the CDR3, the DNA is TGTGCCAGCAGTGTGGGACTAGCGGCAGAGACCCAGTACTTC. Translation: CASSVGLAAETQYF.

The chain is built from TRBV19 and TRBJ2-3, with D maybe TRBD2 (6 bases). The CDR3 has 13 amino acids. Between the trimmed V and J ends, which lost 7 bases and 5 bases, there was a span of 13 bases. Germline CDR1 is LNHDA and CDR2 is SQIVND (reference sequence). The CDR3 protein is CASMSLGGDTQYF. The CDR3 DNA sequence: TGTGCCAGTATGAGCCTGGGGGGAGATACGCAGTATTTT.

The chain couples TRBV5-1 to TRBJ2-7; D is unclear. Germline V CDR1 and CDR2: SGHRS, YFSETQ. The CDR3 totals 12 residues. V was shortened by 4 bases and J by 5 bases, with 10 bases between the two germline ends. CDR3 in amino acids: CASSLEGDEQYF. The CDR3 DNA follows: TGCGCCAGCAGCCTTGAAGGCGACGAGCAGTACTTC.

The rearrangement links TRBV14 to TRBJ2-5, with 7 bases aligning to TRBD2. CDR3 length equals 13 residues. Germline assignment: CDR1 SGHDN and CDR2 FVKESK. With 4 bases clipped from V and 2 bases from J, the junction kept 1 base outside the gene matches. DNA of the CDR3: TGTGCCAGCAGCCGGGACTATCAAGAGACCCAGTACTTC. Translating it yields CASSRDYQETQYF.